Below, 24 T cell receptor beta chains from the same sample are listed, as sequenced in a study of blood T cell repertoires in COVID-19. Some clones are missing from TCRdb's copy, which holds only in-frame ones; the method was immunoSEQ multiplex PCR. The sample contains some 290,000 clones, around 90% of which appear only once. The sequenced sample consisted of peripheral blood. The receptors come from a woman in her forties with COVID-19, enrolled during active disease.

The CDR3: CASSSPQGARSGAFF. CDR3 in DNA: TGTGCCAGCAGTTCCCCACAGGGGGCGAGGTCGGGAGCTTTCTTT. This rearrangement joins TRBV6-5 to TRBJ1-1; 9 bases align to TRBD1. Germline V gene data show CDR1 as MNHEY and CDR2 as SVGAGI. CDR3 size: 15 residues. After removal of 4 bases from V and 10 bases from J, the junction contained 13 bases not matched to a gene.

The gene calls are TRBV30 and TRBJ1-5; D gene unclear. The CDR3 has 12 residues. V lost 3 bases and J 9 bases, leaving 12 bases between the germline ends. CDR1 and CDR2 from the germline V gene are GTSNPN and SVGIG (reference sequence). Written as DNA, the CDR3 is TGTGCCTGGAGGGTCGGCCGGGGGCCCCAGCATTTT. It specifies CAWRVGRGPQHF.

J is TRBJ2-6 and V is TRBV5-3; no firm D call. TRBV5-3 is designated an ORF whose function remains uncertain. The V and J ends lost 4 bases and 0 bases respectively, with 5 bases between them. The CDR3 loop spans 14 amino acids. CDR3 DNA: TGTGCCAGAAGCCCCCGCTCTGGGGCCAACGTCCTGACTTTC. Its protein product is CARSPRSGANVLTF.

J is TRBJ1-2 and V is TRBV29-1; D possibly corresponds to TRBD1 (5 bases). The ends were cut back, 4 bases at V and 6 bases at J, with 12 bases in the middle. The CDR3 contains 12 residues. CDR1 is SQVTM and CDR2 is ANQGSEA in the germline V gene. CDR3 protein: CSVVGGGNGYTF. The CDR3 DNA is TGCAGCGTTGTGGGGGGAGGGAATGGCTACACCTTC.

V gene TRBV7-9 combines with J gene TRBJ1-1, with TRBD1 as a possible D gene (5 bases). This CDR3 contains 14 residues. Germline assignment: CDR1 SEHNR and CDR2 FQNEAQ (reference sequence). The V end was cut by 6 bases, the J end by 0 bases, with 11 bases between. CDR3 coding DNA: TGTGCCAGCAGTGACAGACTCCTGAACACTGAAGCTTTCTTT. The encoded protein is CASSDRLLNTEAFF.

This clone was seen only once. The rearrangement uses TRBV7-9 and TRBJ1-2, with D hard to call. The CDR3 totals 12 residues. Per the germline V gene, CDR1 is SEHNR and CDR2 is FQNEAQ (reference sequence). The V and J ends lost 1 base and 8 bases respectively, with 8 bases between them. The CDR3 region has the DNA TGTGCCAGCAGCTTAGAGAGGCGCGGCTACACCTTC. Translating it yields CASSLERRGYTF.

This clone was seen only a few times. J is TRBJ2-7 and V is TRBV28; D possibly corresponds to TRBD1 (5 bases). Deletions cut 6 bases from V and 1 base from J, with 16 bases between. The germline V gene has CDR1 MDHEN and CDR2 SYDVKM. This CDR3 has 15 residues. CDR3 DNA: TGTGCCAGCAGAGGGGAACCACCTTATTCCTACGAGCAGTACTTC. This sequence encodes CASRGEPPYSYEQYF.

This clone was seen just once. The chain joins TRBV3-1 (or the pseudogene TRBV3-2) to TRBJ1-2; possible D gene TRBD1, 5 bases. Trimming pared 5 bases from V and 4 bases from J, leaving 17 bases between. The CDR3 totals 15 residues. CDR1 is LGHDT, CDR2 YNNKEL, per germline (reference sequence). The CDR3 reads CASSSVGGVPYGYTF. CDR3 sequence (DNA): TGTGCCAGCAGCTCAGTCGGGGGAGTTCCCTATGGCTACACCTTC.

This chain joins TRBV4-2 and TRBJ2-5; no firm D call. The length of the CDR3 is 13 residues. V lost 0 bases and J lost 2, with 4 bases in between. Germline CDR1 reads LGHNA; CDR2 reads YNFKEQ. In DNA, the CDR3 is TGTGCCAGCAGCCAAGAAGAGCAAGAGACCCAGTACTTC. Residues: CASSQEEQETQYF.

The genes are TRBV27 and TRBJ1-2; 7 positions agree with TRBD1. Germline V lookup: CDR1 MNHEY, CDR2 SMNVEV (reference sequence). The CDR3 covers 15 residues. Trimming cost V 5 bases and J 2 bases; bases outside gene matches: 8. The CDR3 nucleotides are TGTGCCAGCAGTCCTCTCGACAGGGTCAACTATGGCTACACCTTC. Its translation: CASSPLDRVNYGYTF.

This chain links TRBV4-1 with TRBJ1-1; no definite D call. The CDR3 covers 14 residues. V lost 1 base, J lost 3 bases, and 9 bases lay in between. Germline V CDR1 and CDR2: MGHRA, YSYEKL. Here the CDR3 reads CASSQVNRDTEAFF. CDR3 nucleotides: TGCGCCAGCAGCCAAGTCAACAGAGACACTGAAGCTTTCTTT.

The chain has TRBV28 and TRBJ1-3, with D possibly being TRBD1 (5 bases). With 6 bases removed from V and 0 bases from J, the gap between germline ends came to 30 bases. The CDR3 runs to 21 residues. Looked up from germline, CDR1 is MDHEN and CDR2 is SYDVKM. Here the CDR3 reads CASSLSPPGSRVGGSGNTIYF. CDR3 DNA: TGTGCCAGCAGCCTATCCCCCCCAGGGTCGAGGGTGGGGGGCTCTGGAAACACCATATATTTT.

The chain is built from TRBV6-2 or TRBV6-3 and TRBJ2-1; D perhaps matches TRBD2 (7 bases). This CDR3 has 16 amino acids. Trimming stripped 6 bases from V and 8 bases from J, with 23 bases between. CDR1 is MNHEY, CDR2 SVGEGT, per germline. The CDR3 loop is CASSRRGRARRDEQFF. For the CDR3, the DNA is TGTGCCAGCAGCCGGCGGGGGCGGGCCCGTCGGGATGAGCAGTTCTTC.

This sequence joins TRBV10-3 and TRBJ2-2; 12 nucleotides line up with TRBD2. Germline V CDR1 and CDR2: ENHRY, SYGVKD. The CDR3 is 14 amino acids. With 10 bases clipped from V and 3 bases from J, the junction kept 3 bases outside the gene matches. In DNA form, the CDR3 reads TGTGCCACCACTAGCGGGGGGCACACCGGGGAGCTGTTTTTT. Amino acid sequence: CATTSGGHTGELFF.

The CDR3 region has the DNA TGCGCCAGCAGCGTCGGACAGGGGTGGACTGAAGCTTTCTTT. Residues: CASSVGQGWTEAFF. The rearrangement links TRBV5-1 to TRBJ1-1, with 9 bases fitting TRBD1. Losses at the gene ends were 4 bases for V and 5 bases for J; bases not matched to a gene: 6. The CDR3 spans 14 residues. Per the germline V gene, CDR1 is SGHRS and CDR2 is YFSETQ.

This clone appeared many times. V usage is TRBV6-2 or TRBV6-3 and J usage is TRBJ2-2, with D possibly matching TRBD2 (6 bases). This CDR3 comprises 13 residues. V lost 5 bases and J lost 3, with 7 bases in between. From germline, CDR1 is MNHEY and CDR2 SVGEGT. CDR3 coding DNA: TGTGCCAGCAGTGGGACTGACACCGGGGAGCTGTTTTTT. It encodes CASSGTDTGELFF.

The rearrangement links TRBV28 to TRBJ1-4, with D possibly being TRBD1 (5 bases). V lost 0 bases, J lost 2 bases, and 10 bases lay in between. CDR1 and CDR2 from the germline V gene are MDHEN and SYDVKM. This CDR3 is 16 amino acids long. The CDR3 nucleotides are TGTGCCAGCAGTTTATGGCAGGGTAGGACTAATGAAAAACTGTTTTTT. Protein: CASSLWQGRTNEKLFF.

The rearrangement uses TRBV18 and TRBJ1-2; 8 bases fit TRBD1. Unmatched junction bases numbered 7, after V lost 2 bases and J lost 2 bases. The CDR3 is 16 amino acids. The V gene's germline CDR1 is KGHSH and CDR2 LQKENI. In DNA, the CDR3 is TGTGCCAGCTCACCATCCAATGGACAGGGCAACTATGGCTACACCTTC. Amino acids: CASSPSNGQGNYGYTF.

The rearrangement joins TRBV27 to TRBJ1-5; 10 bases align to TRBD1. The germline gives CDR1 MNHEY, CDR2 SMNVEV (reference sequence). V lost 8 bases and J lost 0; bases outside the gene matches: 13. The CDR3 has 18 amino acids. As DNA, the CDR3 is TGTGCCAGCGGGGCCCGGACAGGGGGGGCGTATAGCAATCAGCCCCAGCATTTT. Encoded protein: CASGARTGGAYSNQPQHF.

The chain links TRBV19 to TRBJ1-3; 7 bases are a match to TRBD1. CDR3 length equals 16 residues. Germline V CDR1 and CDR2: LNHDA, SQIVND (reference sequence). With V trimmed by 7 bases and J by 0 bases, 9 bases remained unmatched. CDR3 DNA sequence: TGTGCCAGTAACGGTGGACAGGATTACTCTGGAAACACCATATATTTT. It is translated as CASNGGQDYSGNTIYF.

Note on this clone: In the same sample, other DNA sequences code for this CDR3. The chain joins TRBV5-1 to TRBJ2-7; TRBD1 might be the D (6 bases). Trimming pared 2 bases from V and 3 bases from J, leaving 6 bases between. Germline lookup yields CDR1 SGHRS and CDR2 YFSETQ. The length of the CDR3 is 12 residues. CDR3 amino acids: CASSLQGYEQYF. CDR3 DNA sequence: TGCGCCAGCAGCTTACAGGGCTACGAGCAGTACTTC. The complete variable domain, with remaining parts taken from reference TRBV5-1 and TRBJ2-7, reads KAGVTQTPRYLIKTRGQQVTLSCSPISGHRSVSWYQQTPGQGLQFLFEYFSETQRNKGNFPGRFSGRQFSNSRSEMNVSTLELGDSALYLCASSLQGYEQYFGPGTRLTVT.

The chain is built from TRBV14 and TRBJ2-5; D is unresolved. Germline loops: CDR1 SGHDN, CDR2 FVKESK. V was pared by 1 base and J by 7 bases, with 13 bases between. The CDR3 is 14 amino acids. CDR3 amino acids: CASSQARVFGTQYF. The DNA for the CDR3 is TGTGCCAGCAGCCAAGCTAGAGTCTTTGGGACCCAGTACTTC.

The chain employs TRBV12-3 or TRBV12-4 and TRBJ2-7, with TRBD1 identical over 8 bases. There are 12 residues in the CDR3. The junction had 4 bases not matched to a gene; V was cut back by 6 bases and J by 6 bases. In nucleotides, the CDR3 is TGTGCCAGCAGCCAGGGGGCGGGCGAGCAGTACTTC. Protein product: CASSQGAGEQYF.

V is TRBV15 and J is TRBJ2-7; no clear D gene. CDR3 length equals 14 residues. V lost 1 base and J lost 1, with 8 bases in between. Germline loops: CDR1 LNHNV, CDR2 YYDKDF (reference sequence). DNA for the CDR3: TGTGCCACCAGCAGAGTTGGCATTTCCTACGAGCAGTACTTC. Amino acids: CATSRVGISYEQYF. The whole variable domain, remainder taken from reference TRBV15 and TRBJ2-7, is DAMVIQNPRYQVTQFGKPVTLSCSQTLNHNVMYWYQQKSSQAPKLLFHYYDKDFNNEADTPDNFQSRRPNTSFCFLDIRSPGLGDTAMYLCATSRVGISYEQYFGPGTRLTVT.